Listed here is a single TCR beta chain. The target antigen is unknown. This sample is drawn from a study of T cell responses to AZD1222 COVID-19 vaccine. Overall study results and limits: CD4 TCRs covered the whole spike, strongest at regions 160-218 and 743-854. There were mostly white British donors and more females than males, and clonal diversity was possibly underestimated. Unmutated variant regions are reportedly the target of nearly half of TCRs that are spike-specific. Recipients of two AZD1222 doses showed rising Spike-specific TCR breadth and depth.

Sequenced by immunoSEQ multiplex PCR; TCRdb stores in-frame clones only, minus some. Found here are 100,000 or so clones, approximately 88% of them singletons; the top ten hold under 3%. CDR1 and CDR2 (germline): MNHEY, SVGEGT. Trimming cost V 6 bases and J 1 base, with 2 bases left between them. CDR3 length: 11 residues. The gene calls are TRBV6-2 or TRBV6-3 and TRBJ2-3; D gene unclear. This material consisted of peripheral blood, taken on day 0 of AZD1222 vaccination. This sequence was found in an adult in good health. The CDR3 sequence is CASSRTDTQYF. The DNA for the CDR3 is TGTGCCAGCAGCCGCACAGATACGCAGTATTTT.